One and the same sample provided the 26 T cell receptor beta chains below, sequenced in a study of blood T cell repertoires in COVID-19. Measured with immunoSEQ multiplex PCR; TCRdb has only the in-frame clones, and not every one. The top ten hold around 1.6% of the sample, which has some 170,000 clones, roughly 87% seen once. The specimen sequenced was peripheral blood. The receptors come from a woman in her fifties or sixties with acute or convalescent COVID-19.

J is TRBJ2-7 and V is TRBV7-2; D remains ambiguous. V lost 5 bases, J lost 1 base, and 12 bases lay in between. This CDR3 region has 14 residues. Germline V gene data show CDR1 as SGHTA and CDR2 as FQGNSA. The CDR3 coding sequence is TGTGCCAGCAGCGCCGCTGGGCAGTCCTACGAGCAGTACTTC. Its protein is CASSAAGQSYEQYF.

This chain connects TRBV11-1 to TRBJ2-2; TRBD2 is a possible D gene (6 bases). The length of the CDR3 is 16 residues. V was trimmed by 5 bases and J by 2 bases, leaving 15 bases between them. The germline V gene has CDR1 SGHAT and CDR2 FQDESV (reference sequence). The CDR3, as DNA: TGTGCCAGCAGCCCGACGCGCGGGGTAAACACCGGGGAGCTGTTTTTT. Translated, it gives CASSPTRGVNTGELFF.

This clone showed up just a few times. V and J are TRBV3-1 (or the pseudogene TRBV3-2) and TRBJ1-1; no reliable D call. Trimming left V 1 base short and J 5 bases short, with 5 bases between. CDR3 length: 12 residues. The germline V gene encodes CDR1 LGHDT and CDR2 YNNKEL (reference sequence). Here the CDR3 DNA reads TGTGCCAGCAGCCAAGGGAGGACTGAAGCTTTCTTT. It codes for CASSQGRTEAFF.

V usage is TRBV6-5 and J usage is TRBJ1-1, with a possible D match to TRBD1 (6 bases). Trimming shortened V by 2 bases and J by 5 bases, and 15 bases separated the two germline ends. CDR1 is MNHEY and CDR2 is SVGAGI in the germline V gene. This CDR3 is 15 amino acids long. CDR3 nucleotides: TGTGCCAGCAGTTACCGCCCACAGGGAGAAACTGAAGCTTTCTTT. It specifies CASSYRPQGETEAFF.

There are a few counts of this clone. This chain links TRBV30 with TRBJ2-5; D not resolved. The CDR3 covers 13 residues. Germline CDR1 reads GTSNPN; CDR2 reads SVGIG (reference sequence). V was pared by 2 bases and J by 2 bases, with 9 bases between. This chain's CDR3 is CAWSLYGQETQYF. CDR3 DNA: TGTGCCTGGAGTTTGTACGGGCAAGAGACCCAGTACTTC.

CDR3 DNA sequence: TGTGCCAGCAGCTTGGTCAGCGGGGGGGCCGGTGAGCAGTTCTTC. It specifies CASSLVSGGAGEQFF. J is TRBJ2-1 and V is TRBV5-4; 10 bases match TRBD2. This CDR3 is 15 amino acids long. V trimming: 0 bases; J trimming: 9 bases; junction bases outside the gene matches: 6. CDR1 is SGHNT and CDR2 is YYREEE in the germline V gene (reference sequence).

The V and J genes are TRBV19 and TRBJ2-7; 10 bases are a match to TRBD1. The V gene's germline CDR1 is LNHDA and CDR2 SQIVND (reference sequence). This CDR3 is 14 amino acids long. J lost 7 bases, V lost 5 bases, and 8 bases had no gene match. Here the CDR3 DNA reads TGTGCCAGTAGTGAGACAGGGGGCGCATTTGAGCAGTACTTC. Translated: CASSETGGAFEQYF. The whole variable domain, remainder taken from reference TRBV19 and TRBJ2-7, is DGGITQSPKYLFRKEGQNVTLSCEQNLNHDAMYWYRQDPGQGLRLIYYSQIVNDFQKGDIAEGYSVSREKKESFPLTVTSAQKNPTAFYLCASSETGGAFEQYFGPGTRLTVT.

The chain is built from TRBV19 and TRBJ1-1, with TRBD1 matching over 7 bases. The germline V gene has CDR1 LNHDA and CDR2 SQIVND (reference sequence). Trimming removed 4 bases from V and 11 bases from J; junction bases left unmatched: 10. This CDR3 region has 13 residues. The CDR3 protein is CASSKGTSGGAFF. In nucleotides, the CDR3 is TGTGCCAGTAGTAAAGGGACCTCAGGGGGGGCTTTCTTT.

This clone has just a few counts. The chain employs TRBV4-1 and TRBJ1-2, with 7 bases lining up with TRBD1. V gave up 0 bases and J gave up 4 bases; unmatched junction bases: 5. This CDR3 has 15 residues. CDR1 is MGHRA and CDR2 is YSYEKL in the germline V gene. The CDR3 sequence: CASSQEGQNLYGYTF. In DNA, the CDR3 is TGCGCCAGCAGCCAAGAGGGACAGAACCTCTATGGCTACACCTTC.

The gene calls are TRBV7-2 and TRBJ2-6; D is possibly TRBD1 (5 bases). CDR1 and CDR2 (germline): SGHTA, FQGNSA. The CDR3 has 16 residues. Trimming removed 2 bases at V and 3 bases at J, with 11 bases between. CDR3 nucleotide sequence: TGTGCCAGCAGCTTACGACAGTTTGGTGGGGCCAACGTCCTGACTTTC. This encodes CASSLRQFGGANVLTF.

This clone has only one observation. This chain links TRBV29-1 with TRBJ2-7, with a tentative D call TRBD1 (5 bases). Germline CDR1 and CDR2: SQVTM and ANQGSEA. The CDR3 consists of 11 residues. Trimming shortened V by 8 bases and J by 5 bases, and 13 bases separated the two germline ends. The CDR3 DNA reads TGCAGCACACAGAAAGGGGACGAGCAGTACTTC. It encodes CSTQKGDEQYF.

The J gene is TRBJ1-2, the V gene TRBV7-9; TRBD1 matches 10 bases. V was pared by 5 bases and J by 5 bases, with 8 bases of the junction left unmatched. Germline V gives CDR1 SEHNR, CDR2 FQNEAQ (reference sequence). The CDR3 extends over 15 amino acids. CDR3 DNA: TGTGCCAGCAGCCCGGGACAGGGGCGCGGGTATGGCTACACCTTC. Its translation: CASSPGQGRGYGYTF. Together with reference TRBV7-9 and TRBJ1-2, the CDR3 gives the full variable domain: DTGVSQNPRHKITKRGQNVTFRCDPISEHNRLYWYRQTLGQGPEFLTYFQNEAQLEKSRLLSDRFSAERPKGSFSTLEIQRTEQGDSAMYLCASSPGQGRGYGYTFGSGTRLTVV.

The DNA for the CDR3 is TGCGCCAGCAGCGGGACTAGCGGTCTTTACGAGCAGTACTTC. This codes for CASSGTSGLYEQYF. The chain joins TRBV10-2 to TRBJ2-7; TRBD2 aligns across 11 bases. The trim removed 6 bases at V and 4 bases at J, leaving 5 bases unmatched. CDR1 and CDR2 (germline): WSHSY, SAAADI. This CDR3 has 14 residues.

The gene calls are TRBV5-1 and TRBJ2-5; 11 bases are a match to TRBD2. CDR3 length: 15 residues. The germline gives CDR1 SGHRS, CDR2 YFSETQ. V shed 4 bases and J 5 bases; nucleotides not matched to a gene: 7. The DNA for the CDR3 is TGCGCCAGCAGCCTTAGTAGCGGGGGGGCCGAGACCCAGTACTTC. Amino acids: CASSLSSGGAETQYF.

This chain uses TRBV9 with TRBJ1-5; 12 bases line up with TRBD1. Germline values: CDR1 SGDLS, CDR2 YYNGEE. The V gene end was trimmed by 2 bases and the J gene end by 6 bases; junction bases not matched to a gene: 3. The CDR3 sequence is 15 residues long. CDR3 protein: CASSVGTGGIQPQHF. The CDR3 coding sequence is TGTGCCAGCAGCGTCGGGACAGGGGGCATTCAGCCCCAGCATTTT. Full variable domain (missing parts from reference TRBV9 and TRBJ1-5): DSGVTQTPKHLITATGQRVTLRCSPRSGDLSVYWYQQSLDQGLQFLIQYYNGEERAKGNILERFSAQQFPDLHSELNLSSLELGDSALYFCASSVGTGGIQPQHFGDGTRLSIL.

The chain uses TRBV7-2 and TRBJ2-7, with 7 nucleotides matching TRBD1. The CDR3 length is 15 residues. V shed 4 bases and J 0 bases; nucleotides not matched to a gene: 6. The germline CDR1 and CDR2 sequences are SGHTA and FQGNSA. The CDR3: CASSSRDSFSYEQYF. The CDR3, as DNA: TGTGCCAGCAGCTCCCGGGACAGCTTCTCCTACGAGCAGTACTTC. The variable domain in full, with the rest retrieved from reference TRBV7-2 and TRBJ2-7, is GAGVSQSPSNKVTEKGKDVELRCDPISGHTALYWYRQSLGQGLEFLIYFQGNSAPDKSGLPSDRFSAERTGGSVSTLTIQRTQQEDSAVYLCASSSRDSFSYEQYFGPGTRLTVT.

The V gene is TRBV4-1, the J gene TRBJ2-1, with D maybe TRBD1 (5 bases). Germline values: CDR1 MGHRA, CDR2 YSYEKL. The V end lost 6 bases, the J end lost 8 bases, and 17 bases lay between the germline ends. This CDR3 contains 14 residues. The CDR3 DNA reads TGCGCCAGCAGTCTGGTGCAGGGAACATATGAGCAGTTCTTC. The encoded protein is CASSLVQGTYEQFF.

The CDR3 sequence is CASGQGGDTQYF. In DNA, the CDR3 is TGTGCCAGCGGACAGGGGGGCGATACGCAGTATTTT. V and J are TRBV2 and TRBJ2-3; 10 nucleotides line up with TRBD1. The CDR3 consists of 12 residues. Germline CDR1 SNHLY, CDR2 FYNNEI. J lost 6 bases, V lost 8 bases, and 2 bases had no gene match.

This chain links TRBV12-3 or TRBV12-4 with TRBJ2-1; D may be TRBD1 (5 bases). This CDR3 has 13 residues. Trimming cost V 3 bases and J 3 bases, with 6 bases left between them. The CDR3 region is CASSFDSYNEQFF. As DNA, the CDR3 is TGTGCCAGCAGTTTTGACAGCTACAATGAGCAGTTCTTC.

The J gene is TRBJ1-2, the V gene TRBV7-8; 7 nucleotides line up with TRBD1. Germline-derived CDR1 and CDR2 are SGHVS and FQNEAQ. CDR3 length equals 14 residues. The J segment lost 4 bases and the V segment lost 1 base, leaving 3 bases of the junction unmatched. The chain's CDR3 is CASSLGGTAYGYTF. CDR3 nucleotides: TGTGCCAGCAGCTTAGGGGGGACAGCCTATGGCTACACCTTC.

This chain connects TRBV7-2 to TRBJ1-2; TRBD1 is a possible D gene (6 bases). Germline CDR1 is SGHTA and CDR2 is FQGNSA. This CDR3 has 16 amino acids. V gave up 2 bases and J gave up 4 bases, with 17 bases separating them. The CDR3 DNA reads TGTGCCAGCAGCTTATCCCCACAGGGCTCCCTCTATGGCTACACCTTC. Protein product: CASSLSPQGSLYGYTF.

The genes are TRBV2 and TRBJ2-3; perhaps TRBD2 as D (7 bases). V lost 4 bases and J 0 bases, leaving 17 bases between the germline ends. Germline CDR1 SNHLY, CDR2 FYNNEI. This CDR3 has 17 amino acids. CDR3 loop: CASSGLAGALSTDTQYF. The CDR3 DNA follows: TGTGCCAGCAGTGGCTTGGCGGGGGCACTGAGCACAGATACGCAGTATTTT. The full variable domain, with the rest looked up from reference TRBV2 and TRBJ2-3, is EPEVTQTPSHQVTQMGQEVILRCVPISNHLYFYWYRQILGQKVEFLVSFYNNEISEKSEIFDDQFSVERPDGSNFTLKIRSTKLEDSAMYFCASSGLAGALSTDTQYFGPGTRLTVL.

The chain combines TRBV4-2 with TRBJ1-6, with no clear D. With 0 bases removed from V and 4 bases from J, the gap between germline ends came to 10 bases. This CDR3 is 16 amino acids long. Germline V CDR1 and CDR2: LGHNA, YNFKEQ. The CDR3 reads CASSQDRNSYNSPLHF. The CDR3 DNA reads as TGTGCCAGCAGCCAAGATCGAAACAGTTATAATTCACCCCTCCACTTT.

This clone has just one count. DNA for the CDR3: TGTGCCAGCAGTACCTCGACTAGCGGGACTAGCACAGATACGCAGTATTTT. Translation gives CASSTSTSGTSTDTQYF. The rearrangement uses TRBV27 and TRBJ2-3; 11 bases line up with TRBD2. Losses at the gene ends were 5 bases for V and 0 bases for J; bases not matched to a gene: 7. The CDR3 runs 17 residues. CDR1 MNHEY and CDR2 SMNVEV come from the germline V gene (reference sequence).

The V gene is TRBV12-3 or TRBV12-4, the J gene TRBJ1-1; tentative D call: TRBD1 (5 bases). V lost 9 bases, J lost 2 bases, and 10 bases lay in between. There are 12 residues in the CDR3. CDR3 DNA sequence: TGTGCCAGTGGGGGGTTTAACACTGAAGCTTTCTTT. Translating gives CASGGFNTEAFF.

The gene calls are TRBV4-2 and TRBJ1-5; perhaps TRBD1 as D (6 bases). V lost 0 bases and J lost 0, with 12 bases in between. Germline lookup yields CDR1 LGHNA and CDR2 YNFKEQ. This CDR3 spans 17 amino acids. CDR3 sequence reads: CASSQEDRKDSNQPQHF. DNA for the CDR3: TGTGCCAGCAGCCAAGAAGACAGGAAAGATAGCAATCAGCCCCAGCATTTT.